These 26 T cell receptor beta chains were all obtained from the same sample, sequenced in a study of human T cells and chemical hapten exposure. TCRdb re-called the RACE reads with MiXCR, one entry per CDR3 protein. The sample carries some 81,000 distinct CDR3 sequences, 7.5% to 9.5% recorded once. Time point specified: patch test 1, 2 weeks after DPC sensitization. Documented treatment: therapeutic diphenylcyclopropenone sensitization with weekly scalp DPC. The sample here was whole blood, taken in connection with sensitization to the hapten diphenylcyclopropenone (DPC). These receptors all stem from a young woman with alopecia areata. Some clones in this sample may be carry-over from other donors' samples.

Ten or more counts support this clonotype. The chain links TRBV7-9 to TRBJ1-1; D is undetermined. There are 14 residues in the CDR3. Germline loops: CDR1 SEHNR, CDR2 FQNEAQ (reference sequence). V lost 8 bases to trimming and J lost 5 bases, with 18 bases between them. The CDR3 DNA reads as TGTGCCAGCGGACCTTTATGGTTAGGGACTGAAGCTTTCTTT. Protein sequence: CASGPLWLGTEAFF.

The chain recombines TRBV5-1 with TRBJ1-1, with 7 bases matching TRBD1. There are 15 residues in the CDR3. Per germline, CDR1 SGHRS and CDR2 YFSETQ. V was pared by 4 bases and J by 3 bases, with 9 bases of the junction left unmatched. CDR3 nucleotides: TGCGCCAGCAGCACGGCAGGGGGTTCGGACACTGAAGCTTTCTTT. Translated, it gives CASSTAGGSDTEAFF.

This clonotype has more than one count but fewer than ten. CDR3 sequence: CASSVTMGGSPLHF. CDR3 bases: TGTGCCAGCAGCGTAACCATGGGGGGCTCACCCCTCCACTTT. V and J are TRBV9 and TRBJ1-6; tentatively, D is TRBD1 (6 bases). Germline CDR1 is SGDLS and CDR2 is YYNGEE. V was shortened by 1 base and J by 10 bases, with 12 bases between the two germline ends. This CDR3 has 14 residues.

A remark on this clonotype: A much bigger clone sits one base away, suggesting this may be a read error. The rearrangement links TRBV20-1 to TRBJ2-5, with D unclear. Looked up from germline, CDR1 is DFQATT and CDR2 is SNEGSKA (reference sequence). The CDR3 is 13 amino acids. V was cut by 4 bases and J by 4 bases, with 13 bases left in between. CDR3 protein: CSATITGGETQYF. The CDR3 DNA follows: TGCAGTGCTACAATTACGGGCGGAGAGACCCAGTACTTC.

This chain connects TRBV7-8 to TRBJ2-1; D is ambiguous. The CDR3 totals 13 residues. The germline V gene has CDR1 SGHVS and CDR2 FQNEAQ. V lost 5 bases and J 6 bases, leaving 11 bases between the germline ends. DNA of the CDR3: TGTGCCAGCAGCCTCCTCCGGTTCAATGAGCAGTTCTTC. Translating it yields CASSLLRFNEQFF.

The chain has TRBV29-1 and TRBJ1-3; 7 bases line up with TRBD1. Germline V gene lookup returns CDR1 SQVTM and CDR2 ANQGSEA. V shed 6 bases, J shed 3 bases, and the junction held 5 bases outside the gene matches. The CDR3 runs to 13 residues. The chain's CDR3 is CSVGQRGGNTIYF. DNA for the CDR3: TGCAGCGTGGGACAGCGGGGTGGAAACACCATATATTTT.

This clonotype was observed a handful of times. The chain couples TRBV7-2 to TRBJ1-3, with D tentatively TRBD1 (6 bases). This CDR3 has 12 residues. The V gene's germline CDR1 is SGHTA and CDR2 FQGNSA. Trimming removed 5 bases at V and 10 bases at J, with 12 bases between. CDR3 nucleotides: TGTGCCAGCAGCCACAGGGAGCAGACCATATATTTT. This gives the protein CASSHREQTIYF.

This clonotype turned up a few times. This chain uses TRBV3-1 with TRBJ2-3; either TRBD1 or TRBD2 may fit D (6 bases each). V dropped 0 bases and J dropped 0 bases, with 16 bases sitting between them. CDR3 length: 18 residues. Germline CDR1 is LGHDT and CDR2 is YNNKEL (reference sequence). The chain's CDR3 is CASSQDSMGGPSTDTQYF. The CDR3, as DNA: TGTGCCAGCAGCCAAGACTCAATGGGGGGCCCTAGCACAGATACGCAGTATTTT.

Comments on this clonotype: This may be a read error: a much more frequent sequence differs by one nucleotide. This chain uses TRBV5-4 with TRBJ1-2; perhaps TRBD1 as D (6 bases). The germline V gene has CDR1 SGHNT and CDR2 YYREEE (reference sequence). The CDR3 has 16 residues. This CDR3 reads CASSPDRLGYNDGYTF. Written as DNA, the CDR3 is TGTGCCAGCAGCCCTGACAGGCTCGGATATAACGATGGCTACACCTTC.

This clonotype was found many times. The DNA for the CDR3 is TGCAGCGTCCCGGACAGACTAGGGTCCGAGCAGTACTTC. This encodes CSVPDRLGSEQYF. This sequence joins TRBV29-1 and TRBJ2-7; D possibly uses TRBD1 or TRBD2 (6 bases each). The CDR3 is 13 amino acids. Trimming pared 6 bases from V and 6 bases from J, leaving 18 bases between. Germline V gene sequence: CDR1 SQVTM, CDR2 ANQGSEA.

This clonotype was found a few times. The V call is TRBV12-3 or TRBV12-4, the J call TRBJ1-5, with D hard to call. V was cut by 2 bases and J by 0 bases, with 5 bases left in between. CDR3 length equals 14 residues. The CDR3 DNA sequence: TGTGCCAGCAGTTTAACAAGTAGCAATCAGCCCCAGCATTTT. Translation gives CASSLTSSNQPQHF.

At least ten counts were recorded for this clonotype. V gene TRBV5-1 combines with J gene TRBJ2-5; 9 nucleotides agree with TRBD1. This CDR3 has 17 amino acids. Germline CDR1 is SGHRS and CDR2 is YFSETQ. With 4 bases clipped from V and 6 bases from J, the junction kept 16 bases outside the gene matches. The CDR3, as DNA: TGCGCCAGCAGCCAGCCGGCAACGACAGGGGGAGGAAAGACCCAGTACTTC. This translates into CASSQPATTGGGKTQYF.

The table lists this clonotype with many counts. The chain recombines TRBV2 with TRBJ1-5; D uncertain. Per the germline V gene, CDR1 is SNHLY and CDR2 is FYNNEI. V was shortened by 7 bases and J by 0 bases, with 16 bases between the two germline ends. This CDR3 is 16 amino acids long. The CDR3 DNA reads TGTGCCAGCACCCCATGGAGGGCATATAGCAATCAGCCCCAGCATTTT. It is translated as CASTPWRAYSNQPQHF.

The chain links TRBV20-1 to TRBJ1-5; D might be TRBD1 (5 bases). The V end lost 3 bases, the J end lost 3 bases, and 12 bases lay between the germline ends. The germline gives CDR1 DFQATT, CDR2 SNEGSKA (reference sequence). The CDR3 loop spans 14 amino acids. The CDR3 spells CSASSQGNNQPQHF. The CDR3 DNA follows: TGCAGTGCTAGTAGCCAGGGAAACAATCAGCCCCAGCATTTT.

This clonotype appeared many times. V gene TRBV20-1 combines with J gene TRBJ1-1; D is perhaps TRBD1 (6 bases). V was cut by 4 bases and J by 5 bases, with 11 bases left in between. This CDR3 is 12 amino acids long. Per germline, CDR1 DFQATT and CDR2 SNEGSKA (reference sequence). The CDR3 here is CSANWQGTEAFF. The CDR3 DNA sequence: TGCAGTGCTAACTGGCAGGGGACTGAAGCTTTCTTT.

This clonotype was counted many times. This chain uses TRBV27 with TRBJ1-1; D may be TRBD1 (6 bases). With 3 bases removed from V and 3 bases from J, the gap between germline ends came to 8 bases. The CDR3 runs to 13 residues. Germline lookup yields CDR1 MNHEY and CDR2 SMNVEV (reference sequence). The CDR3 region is CASSFTGHTEAFF. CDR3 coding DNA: TGTGCCAGCAGTTTTACAGGGCACACTGAAGCTTTCTTT.

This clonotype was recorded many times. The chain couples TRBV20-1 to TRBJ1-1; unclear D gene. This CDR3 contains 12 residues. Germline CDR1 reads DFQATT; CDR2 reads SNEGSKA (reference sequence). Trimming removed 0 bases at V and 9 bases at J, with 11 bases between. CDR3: CSAREATAQAFF. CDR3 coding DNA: TGCAGTGCTAGAGAGGCAACAGCCCAAGCTTTCTTT.

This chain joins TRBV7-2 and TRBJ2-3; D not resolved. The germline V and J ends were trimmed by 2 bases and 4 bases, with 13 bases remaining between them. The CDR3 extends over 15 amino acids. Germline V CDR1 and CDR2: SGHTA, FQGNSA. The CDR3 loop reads CASSLRVTVADTQYF. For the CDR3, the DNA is TGTGCCAGCAGCTTAAGGGTCACCGTCGCAGATACGCAGTATTTT.

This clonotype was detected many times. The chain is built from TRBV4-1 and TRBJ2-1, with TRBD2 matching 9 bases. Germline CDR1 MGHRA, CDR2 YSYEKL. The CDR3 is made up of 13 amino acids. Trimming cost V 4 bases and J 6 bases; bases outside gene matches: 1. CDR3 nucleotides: TGCGCCAGCAGCCCAGCGGGGGGCAATGAGCAGTTCTTC. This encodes CASSPAGGNEQFF.

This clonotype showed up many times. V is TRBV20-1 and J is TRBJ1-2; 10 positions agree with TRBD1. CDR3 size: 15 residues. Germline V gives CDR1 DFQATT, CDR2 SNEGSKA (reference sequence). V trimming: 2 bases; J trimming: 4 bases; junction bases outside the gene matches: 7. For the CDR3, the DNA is TGCAGTGCTAGAAAGGTGACAGGGGGCATCTATGGCTACACCTTC. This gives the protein CSARKVTGGIYGYTF.

Written as DNA, the CDR3 is TGTGCCAGCAGCTGGGGACAGGGGGCTTCTGGAAACACCATATATTTT. Residues: CASSWGQGASGNTIYF. This chain joins TRBV7-6 and TRBJ1-3; TRBD1 aligns across 12 bases. The V gene end was trimmed by 4 bases and the J gene end by 1 base; junction bases not matched to a gene: 2. This CDR3 is built from 16 residues. Germline assignment: CDR1 SGHVS and CDR2 FNYEAQ.

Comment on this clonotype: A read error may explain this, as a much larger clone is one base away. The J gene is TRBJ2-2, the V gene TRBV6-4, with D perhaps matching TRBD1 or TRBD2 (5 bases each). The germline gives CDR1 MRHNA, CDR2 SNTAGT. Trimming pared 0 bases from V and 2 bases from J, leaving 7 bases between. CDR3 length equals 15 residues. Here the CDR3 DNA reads TGTGCCAGCAGTGACTCGAGGGACAACACCGGGGAGCTGTTTTTT. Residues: CASSDSRDNTGELFF.

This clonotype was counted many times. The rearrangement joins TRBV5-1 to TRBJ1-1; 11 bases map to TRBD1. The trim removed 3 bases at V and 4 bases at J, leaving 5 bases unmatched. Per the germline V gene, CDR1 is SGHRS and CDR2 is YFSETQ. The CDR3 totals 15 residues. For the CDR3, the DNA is TGCGCCAGCAGCTCGGACAGGGGGCCTGGCACTGAAGCTTTCTTT. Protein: CASSSDRGPGTEAFF.

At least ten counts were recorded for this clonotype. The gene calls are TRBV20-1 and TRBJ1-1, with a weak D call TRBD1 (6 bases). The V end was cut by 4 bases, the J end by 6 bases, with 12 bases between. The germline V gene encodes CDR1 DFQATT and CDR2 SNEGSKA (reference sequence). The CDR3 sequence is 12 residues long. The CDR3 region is CSATRTDSEAFF. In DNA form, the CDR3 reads TGCAGTGCTACCCGGACAGACTCTGAAGCTTTCTTT.

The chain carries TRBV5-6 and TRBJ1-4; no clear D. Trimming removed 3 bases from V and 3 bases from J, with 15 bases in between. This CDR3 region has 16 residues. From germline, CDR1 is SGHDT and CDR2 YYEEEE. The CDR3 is CASSSPERAPNEKLFF. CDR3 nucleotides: TGTGCCAGCAGCTCGCCTGAGCGGGCTCCTAATGAAAAACTGTTTTTT.

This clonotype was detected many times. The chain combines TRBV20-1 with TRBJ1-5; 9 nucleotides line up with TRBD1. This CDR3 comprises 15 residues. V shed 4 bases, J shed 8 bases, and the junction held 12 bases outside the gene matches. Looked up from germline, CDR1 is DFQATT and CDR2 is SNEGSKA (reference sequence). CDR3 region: CSAKTDRGRIEPQHF. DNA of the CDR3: TGCAGTGCTAAGACAGACAGGGGGAGAATAGAGCCCCAGCATTTT.